Below, 8 T cell receptor beta chains from the same sample are listed, as sequenced in a study of early T cells in non-severe SARS-CoV-2 infection. TCRdb re-analysed the 5' RACE reads in MiXCR, keeping a single row per CDR3 protein. This sample carries around 44,000 distinct CDR3 sequences, around 9.1% of them seen once, and the ten largest clones take about 8.3%. Sequencing input: whole blood. Receptor source: an adult who was a healthcare worker with PCR-confirmed SARS-CoV-2 infection or an uninfected control (not recorded which).

Ten or more counts support this clonotype. The chain employs TRBV20-1 and TRBJ2-1; TRBD2 aligns across 10 bases. Germline V CDR1 and CDR2: DFQATT, SNEGSKA (reference sequence). V shed 0 bases, J shed 0 bases, and the junction held 2 bases outside the gene matches. The CDR3 contains 16 residues. In DNA, the CDR3 is TGCAGTGCTAGAGATCTAGCGGGAGTCTCCTACAATGAGCAGTTCTTC. It is translated as CSARDLAGVSYNEQFF.

This clonotype was seen a few times. V and J are TRBV18 and TRBJ2-7; D is ambiguous. Germline values: CDR1 KGHSH, CDR2 LQKENI. This CDR3 has 15 residues. Trimming stripped 4 bases from V and 0 bases from J, with 13 bases between. CDR3 protein: CASSLPLGPSYEQYF. The DNA for the CDR3 is TGTGCCAGCTCACTCCCATTAGGACCCTCCTACGAGCAGTACTTC.

This clonotype occurred many times. The CDR3 DNA reads TGTGCCAGCAGTTACTCGTTTCCACCTATGGGGGGCTACACCTTC. Residues: CASSYSFPPMGGYTF. The chain has TRBV6-6 and TRBJ1-2; D unclear. Trimming pared 0 bases from V and 8 bases from J, leaving 16 bases between. The CDR3 is 15 residues long. Per the germline V gene, CDR1 is MNHNY and CDR2 is SVGAGI (reference sequence).

Ten or more counts support this clonotype. This sequence joins TRBV6-2 or TRBV6-3 and TRBJ2-7; D possibly uses TRBD1 or TRBD2 (6 bases each). From germline, CDR1 is MNHEY and CDR2 SVGEGT. The V gene lost 10 bases and the J gene lost 0 bases, with 13 bases spanning the gap. The CDR3 loop spans 13 amino acids. The CDR3 spells CATRGVPSYEQYF. DNA of the CDR3: TGTGCCACGAGGGGGGTTCCCTCCTACGAGCAGTACTTC.

This clonotype was detected only a few times. The rearrangement uses TRBV29-1 and TRBJ2-2; weak D call: TRBD1 (6 bases). Germline V gene sequence: CDR1 SQVTM, CDR2 ANQGSEA. Trimming removed 3 bases from V and 0 bases from J, with 11 bases in between. CDR3 length equals 15 residues. The CDR3 region is CSVEVDRTNTGELFF. The CDR3, as DNA: TGCAGCGTTGAGGTGGACAGAACGAACACCGGGGAGCTGTTTTTT.

This clonotype was picked up many times. J is TRBJ1-1 and V is TRBV30, with unresolved D. Germline V gene sequence: CDR1 GTSNPN, CDR2 SVGIG (reference sequence). This CDR3 is 14 amino acids long. The ends were cut back, 5 bases at V and 1 base at J, with 14 bases in the middle. This CDR3 is CAWVTERGNTEAFF. In DNA form, the CDR3 reads TGTGCCTGGGTCACCGAACGGGGGAACACTGAAGCTTTCTTT.

V usage is TRBV28 and J usage is TRBJ2-1; D may be TRBD2 (5 bases). Germline V gives CDR1 MDHEN, CDR2 SYDVKM. The CDR3 is 17 residues long. The V end was cut by 6 bases, the J end by 3 bases, with 21 bases between. The DNA for the CDR3 is TGTGCCAGCAGCCCCGGGCGGGTGGTTACTCTCTACAATGAGCAGTTCTTC. It specifies CASSPGRVVTLYNEQFF. The full variable domain, completed using reference TRBV28 and TRBJ2-1, is DVKVTQSSRYLVKRTGEKVFLECVQDMDHENMFWYRQDPGLGLRLIYFSYDVKMKEKGDIPEGYSVSREKKERFSLILESASTNQTSMYLCASSPGRVVTLYNEQFFGPGTRLTVL.

Many counts were recorded for this clonotype. V is TRBV5-4 and J is TRBJ1-4; TRBD1 is a possible D gene (5 bases). The CDR3 covers 14 residues. CDR1 and CDR2 from the germline V gene are SGHNT and YYREEE (reference sequence). Trimming pared 4 bases from V and 5 bases from J, leaving 12 bases between. The chain's CDR3 is CASSVRDGNEKLFF. In DNA form, the CDR3 reads TGTGCCAGCAGCGTCCGGGACGGAAATGAAAAACTGTTTTTT.